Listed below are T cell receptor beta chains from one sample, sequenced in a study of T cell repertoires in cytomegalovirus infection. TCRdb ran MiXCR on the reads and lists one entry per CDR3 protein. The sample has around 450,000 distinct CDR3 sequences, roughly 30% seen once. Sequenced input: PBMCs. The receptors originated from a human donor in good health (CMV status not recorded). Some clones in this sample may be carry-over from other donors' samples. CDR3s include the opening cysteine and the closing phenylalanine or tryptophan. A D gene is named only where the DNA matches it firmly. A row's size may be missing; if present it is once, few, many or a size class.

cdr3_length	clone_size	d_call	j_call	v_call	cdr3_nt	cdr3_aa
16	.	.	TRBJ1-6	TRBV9	TGTGCCAGCAGCGCTCAACGCCAAGGCGGTGATTCAACCCTCCACTTT	CASSAQRQGGDSTLHF
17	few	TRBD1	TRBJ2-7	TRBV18	TGTGCCAGCTCACCGGGACAGGGCTTGACTAAATCCTACGAGCAGTACTTC	CASSPGQGLTKSYEQYF
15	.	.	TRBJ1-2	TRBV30	TGTGCCTGGAGTGTACCGGTAGCTAGTATTGATGGCTACACCTTC	CAWSVPVASIDGYTF
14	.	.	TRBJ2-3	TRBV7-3	TGTGCCAGCAGCGTTGCGGGGGCCACAGATACGCAGTATTTT	CASSVAGATDTQYF
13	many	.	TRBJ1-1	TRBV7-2	TGTGCCAGCAGCCGGCAGGGTTACACTGAAGCTTTCTTT	CASSRQGYTEAFF
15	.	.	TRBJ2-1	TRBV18	TGTGCCAGCTCACCGAAGGGGAAGGACTACAATGAGCAGTTCTTC	CASSPKGKDYNEQFF
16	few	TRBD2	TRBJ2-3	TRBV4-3	TGCGCCAGCAGCAAGAGGACTAGCGGAAGCACAGATACGCAGTATTTT	CASSKRTSGSTDTQYF
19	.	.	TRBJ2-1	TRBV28	TGTGCCAGCAGTTTACCCCCCTCAGGGGCGATCCGTATGAGGAATGAGCAGTTCTTC	CASSLPPSGAIRMRNEQFF
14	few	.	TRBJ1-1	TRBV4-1	TGTGCCAGCAGTTCAAAGGCCGCCCTTTCTGAAGCTTTCTTT	CASSSKAALSEAFF
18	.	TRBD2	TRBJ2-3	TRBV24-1	TGTGCCACCAGTGATCCTGCTGGACTAGCGCCCCGCACAGATACGCAGTATTTT	CATSDPAGLAPRTDTQYF
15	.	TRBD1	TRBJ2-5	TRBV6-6	TGTGCCAGCAGTTACCTAGACAGGGTTGGTGAGACCCAGTACTTC	CASSYLDRVGETQYF
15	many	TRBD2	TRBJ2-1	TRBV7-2	TGTGCCAGCAGCTTAGGGGCTAGCGGGGGCAATGAGCAGTTCTTC	CASSLGASGGNEQFF
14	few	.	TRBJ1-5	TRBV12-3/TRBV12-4	TGTGCCAGCAGTTCGGGCAGGGTCAATCAGCCCCAGCATTTT	CASSSGRVNQPQHF
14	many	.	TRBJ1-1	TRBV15	TGTGCCACCAGGGATCAGCGACCGAACACTGAAGCTTTCTTT	CATRDQRPNTEAFF
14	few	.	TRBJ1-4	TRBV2	TGTGCCAGCACCAGACGGGGCACTAATGAAAAACTGTTTTTT	CASTRRGTNEKLFF
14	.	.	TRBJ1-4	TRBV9	TGTGCCAGCAGCGGGGGGCAGAGCAATGAAAAACTGTTTTTT	CASSGGQSNEKLFF
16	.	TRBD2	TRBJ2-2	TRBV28	TGTGCCAGCAGAGAGACTAGCGGGGGGGCTTCCGGGGAGCTGTTTTTT	CASRETSGGASGELFF
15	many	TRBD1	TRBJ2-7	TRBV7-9	TGTGCCAGCAGCTCACAGGGGCATATGATCTACGAGCAGTACTTC	CASSSQGHMIYEQYF
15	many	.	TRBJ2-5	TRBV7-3	TGTGCCAGCAGCTTAATAGGTGGGGCCCAAGAGACCCAGTACTTC	CASSLIGGAQETQYF
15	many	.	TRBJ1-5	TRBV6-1	TGTGCCAGCAGTGAAGGTCTAACAGACAATCAGCCCCAGCATTTT	CASSEGLTDNQPQHF
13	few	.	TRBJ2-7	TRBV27	TGTGCCAGCAGTTCCGGATGGGGGAGCGAGCAGTACTTC	CASSSGWGSEQYF
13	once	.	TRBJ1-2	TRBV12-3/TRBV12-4	TGTGCCAGCATTGGGACTCCCACCTATGGCTACACCTTC	CASIGTPTYGYTF
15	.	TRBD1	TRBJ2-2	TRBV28	TGTGCCAGCAGTTTCGAAGGGGGCGTAACCGGGGAGCTGTTTTTT	CASSFEGGVTGELFF
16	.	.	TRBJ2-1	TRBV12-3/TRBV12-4	TGTGCCAGCAGCACTGTGGATATGTTCGTTTACAATGCGCAGTTCTTC	CASSTVDMFVYNAQFF
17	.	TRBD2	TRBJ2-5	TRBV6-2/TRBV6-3	TGTGCCAGCAGTCACAAGCGGGGGAGTCTGGAATTAGAGACCCAGTACTTC	CASSHKRGSLELETQYF
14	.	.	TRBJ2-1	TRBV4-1	TGCGCCAGCAGCCACCGGGTCGATGGGAATGAGCAGTTCTTC	CASSHRVDGNEQFF
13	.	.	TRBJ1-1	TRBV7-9	TGTGCCAGCACCCTAGGTTGGGGCACTGACTCGTTCTTT	CASTLGWGTDSFF
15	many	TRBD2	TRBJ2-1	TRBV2	TGTGCCAGCACCCGCCAGACTAGCGGAAACAATGAGCAGTTCTTC	CASTRQTSGNNEQFF
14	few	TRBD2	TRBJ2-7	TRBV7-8	TGTGCCAGCAGCCTCGGGACTAGCGAAGGCGAGCAGTACTTC	CASSLGTSEGEQYF
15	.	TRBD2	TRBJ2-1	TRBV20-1	TGCAGTGCTACGTTAGCGGGGGGGTCCTACAATGAGCAGTTCTTC	CSATLAGGSYNEQFF
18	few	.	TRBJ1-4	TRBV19	TGTGCCAGTAGTATTCGATATTCGGGGGCGCGAACTAATGAAAAACTGTTTTTT	CASSIRYSGARTNEKLFF
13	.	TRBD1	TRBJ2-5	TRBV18	TGTGCCAGCTCACGACAGGGGTGGGAGACCCAGTACTTC	CASSRQGWETQYF
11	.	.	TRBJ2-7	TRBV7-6	TGTGCCAGCAGCTCCCTGGGGGAGCAGTACTTC	CASSSLGEQYF
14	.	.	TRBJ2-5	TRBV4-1	TGCGCCAGCAGCCCGGGCCACGGGGAAGAGACCCAGTACTTC	CASSPGHGEETQYF
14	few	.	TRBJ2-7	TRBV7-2	TGTGCCAGCAGCCAAACAGGCCTAACCTACGAGCAGTACTTC	CASSQTGLTYEQYF
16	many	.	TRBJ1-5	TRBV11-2	TGTGCCAGCAGCTTAGCTCCGGGCAGGGATCCTCAGCCCCAGCATTTT	CASSLAPGRDPQPQHF
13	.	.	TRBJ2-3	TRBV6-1	TGTGCCAGCTTCCGGGGGTTCACAGATACGCAGTATTTT	CASFRGFTDTQYF
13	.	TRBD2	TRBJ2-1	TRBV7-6	TGTGCCAGCAGCGCTAGCGGGGCCAATGAGCAGTTCTTC	CASSASGANEQFF
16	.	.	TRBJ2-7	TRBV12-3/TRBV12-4	TGTGCCAGCACTCCCGGGTGGGGGGTTGCATCCTATGAGCAGTCCTTC	CASTPGWGVASYEQSF
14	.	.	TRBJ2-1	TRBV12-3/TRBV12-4	TGTGCCAGCAGTCCTCAGGACAGTTACAATGAGCAGTTCTTC	CASSPQDSYNEQFF
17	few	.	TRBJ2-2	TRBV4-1	TGCGCCAGCAGCCAATATGAGCCAAGGGTGAACACCGGGGAGCTGTTTTTT	CASSQYEPRVNTGELFF
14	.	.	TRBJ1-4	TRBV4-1	TGCGCCAGCAGCCAAGTTGGTGTCAGTTTGAAACTGTTTTTT	CASSQVGVSLKLFF